The 25 T cell receptor beta chains below come from one sample, sequenced in a study of CD8 T cells in ankylosing spondylitis. MiXCR, run by TCRdb on the 5' RACE reads, gives a single entry per CDR3 protein. The sample consists of about 280,000 distinct CDR3 sequences, 20% of them appearing once. Input material: blood, either unsorted or a sorted T cell fraction (not recorded which). The receptors here all came from a male donor with ankylosing spondylitis or in good health (not recorded which).

This clonotype was observed a handful of times. This sequence joins TRBV5-1 and TRBJ2-2, with TRBD2 identical over 8 bases. There are 15 residues in the CDR3. Unmatched junction bases numbered 4, after V lost 1 base and J lost 5 bases. Per germline, CDR1 SGHRS and CDR2 YFSETQ. CDR3 amino acids: CASSLRASGTGELFF. In DNA form, the CDR3 reads TGCGCCAGCAGCTTGAGGGCTAGCGGGACCGGGGAGCTGTTTTTT.

The sample holds a few counts of this clonotype. The chain recombines TRBV29-1 with TRBJ1-6, with 7 positions matching TRBD1. Germline CDR1 reads SQVTM; CDR2 reads ANQGSEA. J lost 8 bases, V lost 4 bases, and 5 bases had no gene match. The CDR3 extends over 13 amino acids. CDR3 loop: CSVATGSDSPLHF. The CDR3 bases are TGCAGCGTTGCGACAGGGAGCGATTCACCCCTCCACTTT.

The chain recombines TRBV10-3 with TRBJ2-1; 9 bases map to TRBD2. Germline CDR1 and CDR2: ENHRY and SYGVKD. Losses at the gene ends were 5 bases for V and 1 base for J; bases not matched to a gene: 0. The CDR3 extends over 14 amino acids. CDR3 sequence (DNA): TGTGCCATCAGTCTAGCGGGGTCCTACAATGAGCAGTTCTTC. Amino acids: CAISLAGSYNEQFF.

The sample holds a few counts of this clonotype. The chain is built from TRBV2 and TRBJ2-2; 11 nucleotides agree with TRBD2. The length of the CDR3 is 15 residues. J lost 6 bases, V lost 4 bases, and 4 bases had no gene match. Germline V CDR1 and CDR2: SNHLY, FYNNEI. The CDR3 here is CASSGLAGGPGELFF. The CDR3 bases are TGTGCCAGCAGTGGGCTAGCGGGGGGCCCCGGGGAGCTGTTTTTT.

The chain has TRBV5-6 and TRBJ2-7; D gene ambiguous. The germline V and J ends were trimmed by 4 bases and 3 bases, with 14 bases remaining between them. In germline, CDR1 is SGHDT, CDR2 YYEEEE. This CDR3 spans 14 amino acids. In DNA form, the CDR3 reads TGTGCCAGCAGCCTGGGCAAGAACCACTACGAGCAGTACGTC. This sequence encodes CASSLGKNHYEQYV.

This clonotype was picked up a small number of times. This chain uses TRBV5-1 with TRBJ1-2; possibly TRBD1 for D (6 bases). V was pared by 2 bases and J by 6 bases, with 11 bases between. Germline-derived CDR1 and CDR2 are SGHRS and YFSETQ. The CDR3 length is 13 residues. In DNA form, the CDR3 reads TGCGCCAGCAGCTTCCAGGGGCCGGATGGCTACACCTTC. This translates into CASSFQGPDGYTF.

This clonotype showed up just a few times. J is TRBJ2-7 and V is TRBV28; TRBD2 aligns across 8 bases. This CDR3 is built from 15 residues. With 5 bases clipped from V and 2 bases from J, the junction kept 8 bases outside the gene matches. Germline V CDR1 and CDR2: MDHEN, SYDVKM. In nucleotides, the CDR3 is TGTGCCAGCAGTCTCGGGACTAGAGTTCCCTACGAGCAGTACGTC. It specifies CASSLGTRVPYEQYV.

The chain has TRBV4-2 and TRBJ1-1, with 9 bases identical to TRBD1. V gave up 3 bases and J gave up 0 bases; unmatched junction bases: 17. Germline assignment: CDR1 LGHNA and CDR2 YNFKEQ. The CDR3 runs to 20 residues. The CDR3 bases are TGTGCCAGCAGCCAGAATAATGTCGGACAGGGGCGAAATTTGAACACTGAAGCTTTCTTT. It translates to CASSQNNVGQGRNLNTEAFF.

This clonotype was seen a few times. V gene TRBV20-1 combines with J gene TRBJ2-1, with TRBD2 matching over 11 bases. The J segment lost 7 bases and the V segment lost 3 bases, leaving 14 bases of the junction unmatched. From germline, CDR1 is DFQATT and CDR2 SNEGSKA (reference sequence). This CDR3 is built from 17 residues. The CDR3 sequence is CSASPPGRASGGNEQFF. For the CDR3, the DNA is TGCAGTGCTAGCCCCCCCGGGCGGGCTAGCGGGGGGAATGAGCAGTTCTTC.

This rearrangement joins TRBV5-1 to TRBJ2-1; 9 positions agree with TRBD2. Germline loops: CDR1 SGHRS, CDR2 YFSETQ. Trimming cost V 4 bases and J 0 bases; bases outside gene matches: 5. The CDR3 consists of 16 residues. CDR3 region: CASSPMTSGSYNEQFF. In DNA, the CDR3 is TGCGCCAGCAGCCCCATGACTAGCGGCTCCTACAATGAGCAGTTCTTC.

V is TRBV2 and J is TRBJ2-2; 10 bases fit TRBD2. The CDR3 runs 15 residues. Germline values: CDR1 SNHLY, CDR2 FYNNEI. Unmatched junction bases numbered 3, after V lost 6 bases and J lost 2 bases. The CDR3 DNA reads TGTGCCAGCAGGCGGACTAGCGGTAACACCGGGGAGCTGTTTTTT. It is translated as CASRRTSGNTGELFF.

This clonotype has at least ten counts. The J gene is TRBJ1-1, the V gene TRBV4-1; 7 bases align to TRBD1. This CDR3 has 17 amino acids. Germline loops: CDR1 MGHRA, CDR2 YSYEKL. The trim removed 0 bases at V and 1 base at J, leaving 8 bases unmatched. Written as DNA, the CDR3 is TGCGCCAGCAGCCAAGAATCGACAGGGCTTACGAACACTGAAGCTTTCTTT. Residues: CASSQESTGLTNTEAFF.

Ten or more counts support this clonotype. Mismatch with germline at one junction end may stem from a read error. V and J are TRBV12-3 or TRBV12-4 and TRBJ1-1; D is unresolved. This CDR3 has 12 amino acids. CDR3 bases: TGCGCCAGCAGCTTGGCGAACACTGAAGCTTTCTTT. Translating gives CASSLANTEAFF.

This clonotype was seen more than once but under ten times. The chain couples TRBV12-3 or TRBV12-4 to TRBJ1-3; D is undetermined. V was shortened by 8 bases and J by 4 bases, with 15 bases between the two germline ends. The CDR3 is made up of 14 amino acids. DNA of the CDR3: TGTGCCAGCTTATGGGCGGTTGCGGGAAACACCATATATTTT. Its translation is CASLWAVAGNTIYF.

In this sample, this clonotype turned up once. The gene calls are TRBV12-3 or TRBV12-4 and TRBJ1-2; possibly TRBD1 for D (5 bases). The CDR3 spans 17 residues. V was shortened by 6 bases and J by 10 bases, with 30 bases between the two germline ends. The CDR3 bases are TGTGCCAGCAGAACCCTGGGAGGGGCGAATATAGCGGGTGACTACACCTTC. This translates into CASRTLGGANIAGDYTF.

This chain uses TRBV27 with TRBJ2-5; 9 nucleotides align to TRBD1. The germline CDR1 and CDR2 sequences are MNHEY and SMNVEV (reference sequence). This CDR3 has 15 residues. The ends lost 3 bases at V and 3 bases at J; junction bases unmatched: 5. CDR3 DNA: TGTGCCAGCAGTTTTGGGACAGGGAGAGAAGAGACCCAGTACTTC. Protein product: CASSFGTGREETQYF.

The CDR3 reads CASSFSPQNTGELFF. Written as DNA, the CDR3 is TGTGCCAGCAGCTTCAGCCCCCAGAACACCGGGGAGCTGTTTTTT. V is TRBV7-8 and J is TRBJ2-2; no definite D call. The V gene's germline CDR1 is SGHVS and CDR2 FQNEAQ. V lost 3 bases to trimming and J lost 1 base, with 9 bases between them. This CDR3 contains 15 residues.

The chain uses TRBV5-1 and TRBJ2-1, with a weak D call TRBD2 (5 bases). This CDR3 is built from 16 residues. The V end lost 6 bases, the J end lost 4 bases, and 20 bases lay between the germline ends. CDR1 is SGHRS, CDR2 YFSETQ, per germline. The DNA of the CDR3 is TGCGCCAGCATTCACGATAGCGCGAATGCGTACAATGAGCAGTTCTTC. It codes for CASIHDSANAYNEQFF.

This clonotype occurred many times. The chain joins TRBV12-3 or TRBV12-4 to TRBJ1-2; no clear D gene. The CDR3 totals 13 residues. Trimming pared 2 bases from V and 1 base from J, leaving 5 bases between. Written as DNA, the CDR3 is TGTGCCAGCAGTTTAACAGATAACTATGGCTACACCTTC. Protein product: CASSLTDNYGYTF.

The chain combines TRBV20-1 with TRBJ2-1; 7 bases are a match to TRBD2. The CDR3 sequence is 12 residues long. CDR1 is DFQATT, CDR2 SNEGSKA, per germline (reference sequence). V shed 5 bases and J 7 bases; nucleotides not matched to a gene: 5. CDR3 bases: TGCAGTGCTTCCCGTAGCGGGAATGAGCAGTTCTTC. Residues: CSASRSGNEQFF.

This clonotype occurred many times. The V call is TRBV20-1, the J call TRBJ2-4, with 7 bases aligning to TRBD2. V shed 3 bases, J shed 8 bases, and the junction held 4 bases outside the gene matches. Germline V gene data show CDR1 as DFQATT and CDR2 as SNEGSKA (reference sequence). The CDR3 has 12 residues. The CDR3 reads CSASGSGDIQYF. The CDR3 bases are TGCAGTGCTAGCGGGAGCGGGGACATTCAGTACTTC.

This clonotype was detected a few times. The chain carries TRBV12-3 or TRBV12-4 and TRBJ1-1; D uncertain. The CDR3 spans 14 residues. The V end was cut by 0 bases, the J end by 4 bases, with 9 bases between. CDR3 loop: CASSLALGGTEAFF. In DNA form, the CDR3 reads TGTGCCAGCAGTTTAGCCCTCGGTGGCACTGAAGCTTTCTTT.

The V gene is TRBV20-1, the J gene TRBJ1-2; D unclear. This CDR3 region has 12 residues. V dropped 0 bases and J dropped 8 bases, with 10 bases sitting between them. Germline loops: CDR1 DFQATT, CDR2 SNEGSKA (reference sequence). CDR3 in amino acids: CSARDLPAGYTF. The DNA of the CDR3 is TGCAGTGCTAGAGATCTCCCCGCGGGCTACACCTTC.

This clonotype appeared a few times. The chain is built from TRBV5-1 and TRBJ2-2, with D tentatively TRBD1 (6 bases). The CDR3 covers 14 residues. Germline lookup yields CDR1 SGHRS and CDR2 YFSETQ. The ends were cut back, 3 bases at V and 4 bases at J, with 10 bases in the middle. The CDR3 nucleotides are TGCGCCAGCAGCTGGGGACACCGCACCGGGGAGCTGTTTTTT. It translates to CASSWGHRTGELFF.

J is TRBJ2-1 and V is TRBV12-3 or TRBV12-4; D is uncertain. V lost 1 base and J 4 bases, leaving 14 bases between the germline ends. This CDR3 contains 16 residues. CDR3 nucleotides: TGTGCCAGCAGTTTAGGGAACCGACTTAGTTACAATGAGCAGTTCTTC. Amino acids: CASSLGNRLSYNEQFF.